The T cell receptor (beta chain) under discussion was sequenced for a study of cytomegalovirus exposure and HLA in healthy donors. PCR primers comprised 60 Vbeta and 13 Jbeta primers. Only in-frame clones appear in the TCRdb table, and some are missing; sequencing was by immunoSEQ multiplex PCR. Among about 85,000 clones, over 70% were seen once, and the ten largest hold roughly 25%. Sequencing was carried out using PBMCs. This TCR was sampled from a woman aged 50 to 60 in good health and CMV-seropositive.

CDR3 DNA sequence: TGTGCCAGTACAACGGACAGGGCCAACGTCCTGACTTTC. Residues: CASTTDRANVLTF. The gene calls are TRBV28 and TRBJ2-6; D is possibly TRBD1 (5 bases). This CDR3 is built from 13 residues. CDR1 is MDHEN, CDR2 SYDVKM, per germline. Deletions cut 9 bases from V and 5 bases from J, with 11 bases between.